What follows are 5 T cell receptor beta chains derived from one specimen sequenced in a study of T cells in pancreatic ductal adenocarcinoma. Profiling relied on immunoSEQ multiplex PCR, and the TCRdb table lists in-frame clones only, not all of them. The sample includes 97,000 or so clones, about 95% seen only once; the top ten take roughly 3%. Surgery without prior neoadjuvant therapy was the treatment of the selected pancreatic ductal adenocarcinoma patients. The sequencing input was PBMCs. The source of these receptors is a human donor with pancreatic ductal adenocarcinoma.

The chain joins TRBV4-3 to TRBJ2-3; no clear D gene. CDR3 length: 15 amino acids. Trimming shortened V by 3 bases and J by 5 bases, and 15 bases separated the two germline ends. CDR1 LGHNA and CDR2 YSLEER come from the germline V gene. The CDR3 region has the DNA TGCGCCAGCAGCCACCAGATCGGGTCGATAGATACGCAGTATTTT. Encoded protein: CASSHQIGSIDTQYF.

The chain links TRBV7-3 to TRBJ2-2; D not certain. The CDR3 is 12 amino acids. Trimming left V 1 base short and J 6 bases short, with 3 bases between. The germline gives CDR1 SGHTA, CDR2 FQGTGA. The CDR3 region is CASSLISGELFF. In nucleotides, the CDR3 is TGTGCCAGCAGCTTAATATCCGGGGAGCTGTTTTTT.

The chain combines TRBV4-3 with TRBJ2-7; D gene uncertain. The germline V gene encodes CDR1 LGHNA and CDR2 YSLEER. CDR3 length: 15 residues. Trimming removed 0 bases at V and 5 bases at J, with 14 bases between. The chain's CDR3 is CASSQDHNLPNEQYF. The CDR3 DNA follows: TGCGCCAGCAGCCAAGATCACAACCTCCCCAACGAGCAGTACTTC.

CDR3 nucleotide sequence: TGTGCCTGGAGCCCTAGCGTAGAACAGTTCTTC. It specifies CAWSPSVEQFF. The chain carries TRBV30 and TRBJ2-1; tentatively, D is TRBD2 (6 bases). Germline V lookup: CDR1 GTSNPN, CDR2 SVGIG (reference sequence). The V gene lost 3 bases and the J gene lost 13 bases, with 13 bases spanning the gap. The CDR3 has 11 residues.

The V and J genes are TRBV25-1 and TRBJ1-1; D may be TRBD1 (6 bases). Germline loops: CDR1 MGHDK, CDR2 SYGVNS. This CDR3 is 12 amino acids long. The V gene lost 4 bases and the J gene lost 9 bases, with 12 bases spanning the gap. DNA of the CDR3: TGTGCCAGCAGTGTGACAGGTTTCAAAGCTTTCTTT. This codes for CASSVTGFKAFF.